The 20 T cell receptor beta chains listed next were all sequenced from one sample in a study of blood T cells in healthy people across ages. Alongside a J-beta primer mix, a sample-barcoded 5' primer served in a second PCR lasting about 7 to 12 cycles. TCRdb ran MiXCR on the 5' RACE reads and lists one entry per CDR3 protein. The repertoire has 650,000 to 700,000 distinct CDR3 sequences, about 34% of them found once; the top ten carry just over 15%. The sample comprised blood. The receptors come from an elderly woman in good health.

The CDR3 DNA reads as TGTGCCAGGGGCTGGGAGGGCCGCGGCTACACCTTC. It codes for CARGWEGRGYTF. This chain connects TRBV30 to TRBJ1-2; D might be TRBD1 (5 bases). The germline CDR1 and CDR2 sequences are GTSNPN and SVGIG (reference sequence). V was pared by 8 bases and J by 8 bases, with 18 bases between. The CDR3 is made up of 12 amino acids.

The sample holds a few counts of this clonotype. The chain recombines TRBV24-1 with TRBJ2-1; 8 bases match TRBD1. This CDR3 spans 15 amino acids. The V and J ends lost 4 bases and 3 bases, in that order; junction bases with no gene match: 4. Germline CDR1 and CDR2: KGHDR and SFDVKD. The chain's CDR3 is CATSDPDRVYNEQFF. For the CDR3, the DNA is TGTGCCACCAGTGACCCGGACAGGGTCTACAATGAGCAGTTCTTC.

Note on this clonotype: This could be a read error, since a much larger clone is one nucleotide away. CDR3 amino acids: CASGWTGRGAFYEQYF. CDR3 DNA: TGTGCTAGTGGTTGGACGGGACGGGGGGCTTTTTACGAGCAGTACTTC. The chain links TRBV12-5 to TRBJ2-7; possibly TRBD2 for D (7 bases). The CDR3 runs to 16 residues. CDR1 LGHNT and CDR2 FRNRAP come from the germline V gene. V was shortened by 4 bases and J by 4 bases, with 20 bases between the two germline ends.

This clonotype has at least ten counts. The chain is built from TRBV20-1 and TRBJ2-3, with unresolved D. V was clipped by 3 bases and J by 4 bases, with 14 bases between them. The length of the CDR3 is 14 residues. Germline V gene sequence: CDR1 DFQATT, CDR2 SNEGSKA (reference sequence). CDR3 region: CSARAGPPPDTQYF. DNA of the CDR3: TGCAGTGCTAGGGCCGGCCCTCCCCCAGATACGCAGTATTTT.

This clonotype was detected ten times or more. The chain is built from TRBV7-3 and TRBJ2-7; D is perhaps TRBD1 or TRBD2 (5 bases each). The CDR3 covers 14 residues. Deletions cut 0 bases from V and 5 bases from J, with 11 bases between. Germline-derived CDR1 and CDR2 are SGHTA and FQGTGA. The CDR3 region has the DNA TGTGCCAGCAGCTTAACCCCCCGGGACCACGAGCAGTACTTC. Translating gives CASSLTPRDHEQYF.

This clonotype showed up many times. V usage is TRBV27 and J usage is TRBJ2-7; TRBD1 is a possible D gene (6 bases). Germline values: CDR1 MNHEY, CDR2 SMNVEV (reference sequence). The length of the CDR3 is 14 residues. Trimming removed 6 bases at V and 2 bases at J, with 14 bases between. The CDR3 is CASSPQGFTYEQYF. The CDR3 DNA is TGTGCCAGCAGCCCACAGGGATTCACCTACGAGCAGTACTTC.

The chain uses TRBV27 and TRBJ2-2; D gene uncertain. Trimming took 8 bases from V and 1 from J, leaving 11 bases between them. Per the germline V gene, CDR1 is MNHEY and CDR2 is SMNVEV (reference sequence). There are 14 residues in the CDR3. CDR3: CASACYKNTGELFF. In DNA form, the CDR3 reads TGTGCCAGCGCCTGTTACAAGAACACCGGGGAGCTGTTTTTT.

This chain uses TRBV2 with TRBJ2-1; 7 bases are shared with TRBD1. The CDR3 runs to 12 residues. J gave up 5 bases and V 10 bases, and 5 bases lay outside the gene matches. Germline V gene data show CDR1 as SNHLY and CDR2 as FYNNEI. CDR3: CANRGPNNEQFF. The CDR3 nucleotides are TGTGCCAACAGGGGCCCGAACAATGAGCAGTTCTTC.

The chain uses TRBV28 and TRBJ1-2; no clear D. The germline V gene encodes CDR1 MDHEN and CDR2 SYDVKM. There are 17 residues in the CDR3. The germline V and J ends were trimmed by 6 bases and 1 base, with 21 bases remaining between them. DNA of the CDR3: TGTGCCAGCAGCCCATTCGTCGGTGCCGTCTTTAACTATGGCTACACCTTC. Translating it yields CASSPFVGAVFNYGYTF.

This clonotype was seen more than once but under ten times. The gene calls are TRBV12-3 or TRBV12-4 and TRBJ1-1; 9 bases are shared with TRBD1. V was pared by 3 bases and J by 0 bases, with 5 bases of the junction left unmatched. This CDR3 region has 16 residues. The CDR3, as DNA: TGTGCCAGCAGTTTTGGGACAGGGCTCTTGAACACTGAAGCTTTCTTT. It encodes CASSFGTGLLNTEAFF.

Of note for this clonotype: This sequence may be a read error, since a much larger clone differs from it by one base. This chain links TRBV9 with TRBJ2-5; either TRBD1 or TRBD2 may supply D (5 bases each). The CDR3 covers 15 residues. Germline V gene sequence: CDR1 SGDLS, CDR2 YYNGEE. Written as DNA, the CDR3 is TGTGCCAGCAGCGCCCGGGCCCAGAGGGGAGAGACCCAGCACTTC. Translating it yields CASSARAQRGETQHF. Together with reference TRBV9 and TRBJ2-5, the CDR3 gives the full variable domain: DSGVTQTPKHLITATGQRVTLRCSPRSGDLSVYWYQQSLDQGLQFLIQYYNGEERAKGNILERFSAQQFPDLHSELNLSSLELGDSALYFCASSARAQRGETQHFGPGTRLLVL.

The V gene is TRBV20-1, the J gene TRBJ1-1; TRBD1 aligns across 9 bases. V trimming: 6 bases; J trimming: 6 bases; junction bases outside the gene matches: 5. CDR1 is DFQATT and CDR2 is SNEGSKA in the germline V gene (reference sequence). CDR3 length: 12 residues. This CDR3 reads CSARDRVSEAFF. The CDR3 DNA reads TGCAGTGCAAGGGACAGGGTATCTGAAGCTTTCTTT.

Written as DNA, the CDR3 is TGTGCCAGCAGCCTGTCGACAGGGGGGGAGGAAAAACTGTTTTTT. This encodes CASSLSTGGEEKLFF. The V call is TRBV5-5, the J call TRBJ1-4; TRBD1 matches 9 bases. CDR1 is SGHKS, CDR2 YYEKEE, per germline (reference sequence). This CDR3 is 15 amino acids long. V lost 4 bases to trimming and J lost 8 bases; unmatched junction nucleotides: 9.

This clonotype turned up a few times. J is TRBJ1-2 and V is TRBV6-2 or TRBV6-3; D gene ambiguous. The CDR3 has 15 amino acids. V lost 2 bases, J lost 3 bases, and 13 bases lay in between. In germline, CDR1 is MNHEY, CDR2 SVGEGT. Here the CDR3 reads CASSYAGREDYGYTF. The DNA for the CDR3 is TGTGCCAGCAGTTACGCCGGGAGAGAGGACTATGGCTACACCTTC.

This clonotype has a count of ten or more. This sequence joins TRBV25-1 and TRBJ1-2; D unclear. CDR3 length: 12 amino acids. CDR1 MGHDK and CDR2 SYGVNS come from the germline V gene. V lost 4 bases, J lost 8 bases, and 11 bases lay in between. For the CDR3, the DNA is TGTGCCAGCAGTGGGGCGCCCGGGGGCTACACCTTC. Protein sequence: CASSGAPGGYTF.

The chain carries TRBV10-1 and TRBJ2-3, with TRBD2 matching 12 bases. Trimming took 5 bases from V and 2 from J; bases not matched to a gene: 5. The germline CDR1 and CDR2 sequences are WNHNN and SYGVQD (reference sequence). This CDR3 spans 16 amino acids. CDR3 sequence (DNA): TGCGCCAGCAGTATGACTAGCGGGGGTAACACAGATACGCAGTATTTT. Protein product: CASSMTSGGNTDTQYF.

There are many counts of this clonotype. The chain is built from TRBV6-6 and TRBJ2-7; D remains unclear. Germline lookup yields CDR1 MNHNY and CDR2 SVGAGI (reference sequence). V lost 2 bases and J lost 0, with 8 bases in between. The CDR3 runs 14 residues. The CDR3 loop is CASSYKADSYEQYF. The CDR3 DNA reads TGTGCCAGCAGTTACAAGGCAGACTCCTACGAGCAGTACTTC.

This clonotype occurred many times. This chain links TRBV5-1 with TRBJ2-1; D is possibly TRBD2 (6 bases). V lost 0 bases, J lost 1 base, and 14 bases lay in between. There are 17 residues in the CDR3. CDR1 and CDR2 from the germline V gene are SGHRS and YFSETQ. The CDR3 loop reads CASSLVVLAGSYNEQFF. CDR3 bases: TGCGCCAGCAGCTTGGTAGTCTTGGCGGGGTCCTACAATGAGCAGTTCTTC. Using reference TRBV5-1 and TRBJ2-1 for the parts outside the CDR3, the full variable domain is KAGVTQTPRYLIKTRGQQVTLSCSPISGHRSVSWYQQTPGQGLQFLFEYFSETQRNKGNFPGRFSGRQFSNSRSEMNVSTLELGDSALYLCASSLVVLAGSYNEQFFGPGTRLTVL.

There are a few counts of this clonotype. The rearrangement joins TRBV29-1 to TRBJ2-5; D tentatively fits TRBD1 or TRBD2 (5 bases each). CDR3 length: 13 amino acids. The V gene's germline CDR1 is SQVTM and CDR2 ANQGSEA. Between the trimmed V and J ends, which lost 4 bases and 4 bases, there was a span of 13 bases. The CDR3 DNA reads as TGCAGCGTTGGGTCGGGGCAGGCAGAGACCCAGTACTTC. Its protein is CSVGSGQAETQYF.

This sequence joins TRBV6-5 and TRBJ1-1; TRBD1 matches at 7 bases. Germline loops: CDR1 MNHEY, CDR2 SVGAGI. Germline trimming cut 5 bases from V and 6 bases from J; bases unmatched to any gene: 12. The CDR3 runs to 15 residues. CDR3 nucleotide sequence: TGTGCCAGCAGTGAAACGACAGGGTGGAGCGCTGAAGCTTTCTTT. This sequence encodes CASSETTGWSAEAFF.